The 20 T cell receptor beta chains given below trace back to one sample, sequenced in a study of early stage breast cancer tumors. Data came from immunoSEQ multiplex PCR; TCRdb stores just in-frame clones and leaves some out. The sample lists under 45,000 clones, 74% occurring once. The source material was blood. These receptors all stem from a person aged 55-75 years with breast cancer.

The rearrangement joins TRBV6-4 to TRBJ1-2; 8 bases fit TRBD1. Germline loops: CDR1 MRHNA, CDR2 SNTAGT. The CDR3 totals 16 residues. Unmatched junction bases numbered 15, after V lost 6 bases and J lost 6 bases. The CDR3 protein is CASSRAGGASLDGYTF. CDR3 bases: TGTGCCAGCAGCCGGGCAGGGGGCGCTTCCCTGGATGGCTACACCTTC.

This chain links TRBV19 with TRBJ2-6; no firm D call. Germline loops: CDR1 LNHDA, CDR2 SQIVND (reference sequence). Trimming stripped 7 bases from V and 12 bases from J, with 13 bases between. The CDR3 contains 12 residues. CDR3 DNA: TGTGCCAGTAAAAGGGTGGACGGCGTCCTGACTTTC. It yields the protein CASKRVDGVLTF.

The chain joins TRBV28 to TRBJ1-5; D is uncertain. Germline values: CDR1 MDHEN, CDR2 SYDVKM. The length of the CDR3 is 15 residues. V shed 0 bases and J shed 5 bases, with 11 bases lying between them. In DNA form, the CDR3 reads TGTGCCAGCAGTTTATGGGTTGTCGAGGATCAGCCCCAGCATTTT. Protein product: CASSLWVVEDQPQHF.

The rearrangement uses TRBV25-1 and TRBJ2-3, with TRBD1 identical over 7 bases. With 1 base clipped from V and 6 bases from J, the junction kept 1 base outside the gene matches. The germline V gene encodes CDR1 MGHDK and CDR2 SYGVNS. CDR3 length: 13 residues. CDR3 coding DNA: TGTGCCAGCAGTGAATGGGACAGTGATACGCAGTATTTT. Protein: CASSEWDSDTQYF.

The chain combines TRBV10-3 with TRBJ1-5, with TRBD1 matching over 8 bases. Germline values: CDR1 ENHRY, CDR2 SYGVKD. V trimming: 6 bases; J trimming: 1 base; junction bases outside the gene matches: 2. This CDR3 has 14 residues. CDR3 loop: CAIRDRDSNQPQHF. DNA for the CDR3: TGTGCCATCAGGGACAGGGACAGCAATCAGCCCCAGCATTTT.

The chain joins TRBV30 to TRBJ2-2; D possibly corresponds to TRBD1 (6 bases). The germline V and J ends were trimmed by 2 bases and 3 bases, with 10 bases remaining between them. Per the germline V gene, CDR1 is GTSNPN and CDR2 is SVGIG (reference sequence). The CDR3 is 14 residues long. CDR3 bases: TGTGCCTGGAGTCGGGACAAATACACCGGGGAGCTGTTTTTT. Protein product: CAWSRDKYTGELFF. Variable domain in full (rest from reference TRBV30 and TRBJ2-2): SQTIHQWPATLVQPVGSPLSLECTVEGTSNPNLYWYRQAAGRGLQLLFYSVGIGQISSEVPQNLSASRPQDRQFILSSKKLLLSDSGFYLCAWSRDKYTGELFFGEGSRLTVL.

This clone was seen only once. The chain carries TRBV5-8 and TRBJ1-1, with D possibly TRBD1 on 5 matching bases. V was clipped by 4 bases and J by 2 bases, with 18 bases between them. Germline values: CDR1 SGHTS, CDR2 YDEGEE. CDR3 size: 16 residues. In DNA, the CDR3 is TGTGCCAGCAGCCCCCTGCGGGGGGTGGGAAACACTGAAGCTTTCTTT. Translated, it gives CASSPLRGVGNTEAFF.

The chain joins TRBV7-8 to TRBJ2-2, with 9 bases fitting TRBD1. V trimming: 1 base; J trimming: 6 bases; junction bases outside the gene matches: 6. This CDR3 region has 16 residues. Germline-derived CDR1 and CDR2 are SGHVS and FQNEAQ. The CDR3 sequence: CASSLVGTGKPGELFF. CDR3 DNA: TGTGCCAGCAGCTTAGTCGGGACAGGGAAGCCCGGGGAGCTGTTTTTT.

The chain employs TRBV12-5 and TRBJ2-1, with D maybe TRBD2 (6 bases). The V end lost 7 bases, the J end lost 5 bases, and 15 bases lay between the germline ends. Per the germline V gene, CDR1 is LGHNT and CDR2 is FRNRAP. The CDR3 loop spans 14 amino acids. DNA of the CDR3: TGTGCTAGTGTCCACCGGGACTTTCACAATGAGCAGTTCTTC. Translation: CASVHRDFHNEQFF.

The rearrangement links TRBV28 to TRBJ1-2; D perhaps matches TRBD1 (5 bases). Germline V gives CDR1 MDHEN, CDR2 SYDVKM. CDR3 length: 15 amino acids. Trimming removed 5 bases at V and 1 base at J, with 14 bases between. CDR3 coding DNA: TGTGCCAGCAGTAGGGACCGACAGCTTAACTATGGCTACACCTTC. This translates into CASSRDRQLNYGYTF.

This clone was observed a few times. CDR3 coding DNA: TGTGCCAGCAGTGAAAGTTTAGGCAGGGCCTTTAATCAGCCCCAGCATTTT. Protein sequence: CASSESLGRAFNQPQHF. The rearrangement links TRBV6-1 to TRBJ1-5, with a weak D call TRBD1 (5 bases). Germline lookup yields CDR1 MNHNS and CDR2 SASEGT. V was pared by 2 bases and J by 4 bases, with 18 bases between. CDR3 length equals 17 residues.

The rearrangement uses TRBV5-6 and TRBJ2-1; TRBD1 is a possible D gene (5 bases). The CDR3 loop spans 13 amino acids. Germline values: CDR1 SGHDT, CDR2 YYEEEE. The V gene lost 2 bases and the J gene lost 5 bases, with 8 bases spanning the gap. This CDR3 is CASSLGANNEQFF. In nucleotides, the CDR3 is TGTGCCAGCAGCTTAGGGGCTAACAATGAGCAGTTCTTC.

This chain's CDR3 is CASSYDRAYRNEQFF. Written as DNA, the CDR3 is TGTGCCAGCAGTTATGACAGGGCGTATAGGAATGAGCAGTTCTTC. The V call is TRBV5-6, the J call TRBJ2-1, with 7 nucleotides matching TRBD1. CDR3 length: 15 amino acids. Germline V CDR1 and CDR2: SGHDT, YYEEEE. V lost 5 bases and J lost 7; bases outside the gene matches: 12.

The chain joins TRBV19 to TRBJ1-1; weak D call: TRBD1 (6 bases). The CDR3 consists of 13 residues. Germline V gene lookup returns CDR1 LNHDA and CDR2 SQIVND (reference sequence). The germline V and J ends were trimmed by 3 bases and 3 bases, with 8 bases remaining between them. The chain's CDR3 is CASSIDRYTEAFF. In nucleotides, the CDR3 is TGTGCCAGTAGTATCGACAGGTACACTGAAGCTTTCTTT.

V and J are TRBV7-8 and TRBJ1-2; 10 positions agree with TRBD1. Germline trimming cut 5 bases from V and 1 base from J; bases unmatched to any gene: 4. Looked up from germline, CDR1 is SGHVS and CDR2 is FQNEAQ. CDR3 length equals 15 residues. The DNA for the CDR3 is TGTGCCAGCAGCAGGGGACAGGGGTTTAACTATGGCTACACCTTC. Its protein is CASSRGQGFNYGYTF.

V usage is TRBV11-3 and J usage is TRBJ2-1, with D uncertain. Trimming took 6 bases from V and 7 from J, leaving 13 bases between them. The CDR3 is 13 amino acids. CDR1 and CDR2 (germline): SGHNT, YENEEA. Written as DNA, the CDR3 is TGTGCCAGCAGTTACCTCTCCACAAATGAGCAGTTCTTC. Amino acid sequence: CASSYLSTNEQFF. The variable domain in full, completed from reference TRBV11-3 and TRBJ2-1, reads EAGVVQSPRYKIIEKKQPVAFWCNPISGHNTLYWYLQNLGQGPELLIRYENEEAVDDSQLPKDRFSAERLKGVDSTLKIQPAELGDSAVYLCASSYLSTNEQFFGPGTRLTVL.

This clone was counted between two and nine times. The CDR3 coding sequence is TGTGCCAGTAGTATTAAGAGGGACAATCAGCCCCAGCATTTT. Residues: CASSIKRDNQPQHF. The chain uses TRBV19 and TRBJ1-5; D is unresolved. Germline V gene data show CDR1 as LNHDA and CDR2 as SQIVND (reference sequence). Trimming pared 3 bases from V and 3 bases from J, leaving 9 bases between. The CDR3 runs 14 residues.

This chain links TRBV7-2 with TRBJ2-3, with 9 bases that match TRBD2. From germline, CDR1 is SGHTA and CDR2 FQGNSA. The junction had 5 bases not matched to a gene; V was cut back by 3 bases and J by 1 base. The CDR3 has 16 residues. The CDR3 sequence: CASSLDGLARTDTQYF. CDR3 nucleotides: TGTGCCAGCAGCTTGGACGGACTAGCGCGCACAGATACGCAGTATTTT.

J is TRBJ1-2 and V is TRBV19; D remains unclear. With 2 bases removed from V and 0 bases from J, the gap between germline ends came to 13 bases. The length of the CDR3 is 16 residues. Looked up from germline, CDR1 is LNHDA and CDR2 is SQIVND (reference sequence). The CDR3 is CASSIRPDQANYGYTF. The DNA for the CDR3 is TGTGCCAGTAGTATACGCCCGGACCAAGCTAACTATGGCTACACCTTC.

V is TRBV5-5 and J is TRBJ1-1; 7 bases are shared with TRBD1. The CDR3 runs 15 residues. Germline V gives CDR1 SGHKS, CDR2 YYEKEE (reference sequence). Trimming cost V 5 bases and J 8 bases; bases outside gene matches: 15. This CDR3 is CASRRRDSPGLEAFF. The CDR3 DNA follows: TGTGCCAGCAGGCGTCGGGACAGCCCTGGTCTAGAAGCTTTCTTT.